This T cell receptor beta chain was recorded in a study of T cells in Graves' hyperthyroidism and ophthalmopathy. Points from the study as a whole: In the blood, most expanded thyroid clonotypes above 0.001 appeared as well.

Template material for amplifying TCR beta CDR3 regions consisted of RNA transcripts. HTBI primers were the set used in a first-round RT-PCR of the TCR CDR3. TCRdb re-analysed the multiplex PCR reads in MiXCR, keeping a single row per CDR3 protein. This table holds about 58,000 distinct CDR3 sequences, around half found once. Per germline, CDR1 SGDLS and CDR2 YYNGEE. After removal of 4 bases from V and 5 bases from J, the junction contained 6 bases not matched to a gene. CDR3 size: 15 residues. For this clonotype: Its antigen remains unidentified.

The chain carries TRBV9 and TRBJ2-7, with 13 bases matching TRBD2. Sequenced: blood. This sequence was found in a woman aged 30 to 39 with Graves' ophthalmopathy. CDR3 loop: CASSRTSGSRHEQYF. The CDR3 DNA reads TGTGCCAGCAGCAGGACTAGCGGGAGCAGGCACGAGCAGTACTTC.